This T cell receptor beta chain was recovered during a study of post-analysis software for immune sequencing data. Overall study context: In terms of disease course, relapsing-remitting, secondary progressive and progressive-relapsing multiple sclerosis were included. Notes on the study in general: Relative to controls, patients with multiple sclerosis showed significantly lower normalized Chao1 diversity. Those samples that were prepared in the same batch co-clustered strongly by F measure.

The TCR beta cDNA libraries contained unique molecular identifiers. Between roughly 1 and 10 million T cells gave rise to about 450,000 cDNA molecules. TCRdb reanalysed the PCR reads using MiXCR and keeps one entry per CDR3 protein. The sample lists approximately 730,000 distinct CDR3 sequences, roughly 30% occurring once. As to this clonotype: What it binds is unknown. At one end the junction does not follow the germline gene, possibly because of a read error.

Sequences were obtained from blood. This sequence originates from a girl between 5 and 17 years old with multiple sclerosis.

CDR3 in amino acids: CATSTTASRDTRYF. The CDR3 nucleotides are TGTGCCACCAGTACGACAGCCTCCAGAGATACGCGGTATTTT. The chain recombines TRBV24-1 with TRBJ2-3, with D perhaps matching TRBD1 (5 bases). This CDR3 has 14 amino acids. In germline, CDR1 is KGHDR, CDR2 SFDVKD.